This T cell receptor beta chain derives from a study of beta chain features in type 1 diabetes. Study in general: The examined sorted cells totaled about 98 million across samples. Study-wide points: Shorter TCRB CDR3s, moderately but significantly so, were found in Type 1 diabetes patients in all four CD4+ subsets.

This clone occurred a few times. Antigen unknown. The junction had 7 bases not matched to a gene; V was cut back by 1 base and J by 7 bases. This CDR3 contains 17 residues. The V gene's germline CDR1 is SGDLS and CDR2 YYNGEE. Stem cell-like memory, regulatory, central memory and naive CD4+ cells were sorted via CD45RO/CCR7/CD25/CD127/CD95/CD27. Every bit of the isolated RNA underwent reverse transcription, so sequencing read expressed TCRB transcripts. About 3.57 million reads were obtained on average from naive, central memory and regulatory T cell samples. Sequencing used immunoSEQ multiplex PCR; TCRdb keeps in-frame clones, though not all of them. The sample holds 600,000 to 650,000 clones, around a sixth seen once.

V usage is TRBV9 and J usage is TRBJ2-1; TRBD2 aligns across 14 bases. This TCR was recovered from a man younger than 35 in good health. The sequencing input was naive CD4+ T cells from blood. Written as DNA, the CDR3 is TGTGCCAGCAGCGTATTGGGACTAGCGGGAGAATGGAATGAGCAGTTCTTC. As protein: CASSVLGLAGEWNEQFF.